This is a list of T cell receptor beta chains from one sample in a study of beta chain features in type 1 diabetes. Method: immunoSEQ multiplex PCR; TCRdb's copy keeps in-frame clones and lacks some. Of roughly 340,000 clones in the sample, approximately 12% were seen once. Sequencing was carried out using naive CD4+ T cells from blood. These receptor sequences come from a young woman with type 1 diabetes. Both conserved end residues are part of each CDR3. The order of the fields is V gene, J gene, CDR3 protein.

V gene: TRBV29-1; J gene: TRBJ2-3; CDR3 protein: CSVEPTGLLDPDTQYF
V gene: TRBV15; J gene: TRBJ2-2; CDR3 protein: CATSRGGTGELFF
V gene: TRBV7-9; J gene: TRBJ2-2; CDR3 protein: CASRGTEFAGELFF
V gene: TRBV5-4; J gene: TRBJ2-5; CDR3 protein: CASSKTGGGETQYF
V gene: TRBV5-1; J gene: TRBJ2-7; CDR3 protein: CASSPGQWSYEQYF
V gene: TRBV11-2; J gene: TRBJ2-5; CDR3 protein: CASSLVQGQETQYF
V gene: TRBV27; J gene: TRBJ1-2; CDR3 protein: CASRTGFYGYTF
V gene: TRBV28; J gene: TRBJ2-7; CDR3 protein: CASSSPGTAAYEQYF
V gene: TRBV28; J gene: TRBJ1-5; CDR3 protein: CASSLPPFNQPQHF
V gene: TRBV5-1; J gene: TRBJ1-1; CDR3 protein: CATRGGALNTEAFF
V gene: TRBV2; J gene: TRBJ2-7; CDR3 protein: CASSAVEQYF
V gene: TRBV5-1; J gene: TRBJ1-4; CDR3 protein: CASSWGQGGTEKLFF
V gene: TRBV4-1; J gene: TRBJ2-7; CDR3 protein: CASSRSLGGLYEQYF
V gene: TRBV7-3; J gene: TRBJ2-3; CDR3 protein: CASSQTSGADTQYF
V gene: TRBV19; J gene: TRBJ2-4; CDR3 protein: CATTTGVDIQYF
V gene: TRBV5-1; J gene: TRBJ1-1; CDR3 protein: CASSLAPGGTEAFF
V gene: TRBV9; J gene: TRBJ2-3; CDR3 protein: CASSVTQRTDTQYF
V gene: TRBV25-1; J gene: TRBJ2-5; CDR3 protein: CAISPSDQETQYF
V gene: TRBV7-2; J gene: TRBJ2-2; CDR3 protein: CASSSTGSNTGELFF
V gene: TRBV9; J gene: TRBJ2-1; CDR3 protein: CASSVTGVREVYNEQFF
V gene: TRBV6-6; J gene: TRBJ2-7; CDR3 protein: CASSFRADSYEQYF
V gene: TRBV11-1; J gene: TRBJ2-3; CDR3 protein: CASSSWTSGLDTQYF
V gene: TRBV15; J gene: TRBJ1-2; CDR3 protein: CATSRGFQFADIANYGYTF
V gene: TRBV7-2; J gene: TRBJ1-5; CDR3 protein: CASSFLGLSNQPQHF
V gene: TRBV25-1; J gene: TRBJ1-4; CDR3 protein: CASGGGPDEKLFF
V gene: TRBV11-3; J gene: TRBJ2-4; CDR3 protein: CASSLGDRGYIQYF
V gene: TRBV30; J gene: TRBJ1-1; CDR3 protein: CAWSAQGNTEAFF
V gene: TRBV29-1; J gene: TRBJ1-4; CDR3 protein: CSVVSFPNEKLFF
V gene: TRBV4-2; J gene: TRBJ1-1; CDR3 protein: CASSPWGDGVNTEAFF
V gene: TRBV11-3; J gene: TRBJ2-1; CDR3 protein: CASSPLGRPNEQFF
V gene: TRBV2; J gene: TRBJ1-4; CDR3 protein: CASSEAPRQGREKLFF
V gene: TRBV5-1; J gene: TRBJ2-3; CDR3 protein: CASSLGTSSDTQYF
V gene: TRBV9; J gene: TRBJ2-1; CDR3 protein: CASSVQGAVGLDEQFF
V gene: TRBV7-3; J gene: TRBJ2-7; CDR3 protein: CASSLDSNYEQYF
V gene: TRBV15; J gene: TRBJ1-6; CDR3 protein: CATSRDSMGSSPLHF
V gene: TRBV4-3; J gene: TRBJ2-3; CDR3 protein: CASSQVISRLAGHTDTQYF
V gene: TRBV7-8; J gene: TRBJ2-7; CDR3 protein: CASSTRTGSYEQYF